Listed here are 3 T cell receptor beta chains from one sample, sequenced in a study of CD8+ T cells in alopecia areata listed by TCRdb under 2018. Library preparation was by the immunoSEQ multiplex PCR assay. To provide template for TCR sequencing, every sample had RNA extracted and reverse transcribed into cDNA. TCRdb's version of the immuneACCESS table is confined to in-frame rearrangements and falls short of the full clone set. An unresolved V gene accounts for under half of the shortfall where checked; the remainder is of unknown origin. For this sample, roughly 120,000 clones are listed, none of them singletons. Of the sample, around a fifth is held by the ten largest clones. The sequenced sample consisted of lesional skin. These TCRs come from a C3H/HeJ mouse with alopecia areata. Mice of this line possess the MHC haplotype H2-k.

Details on this clone: Mouse germline and gene names are used. The observed sequence ends 4 residues before the CDR3 terminus, with the missing tail filled in from the germline J gene. The chain links TRBV1 to TRBJ2-1; no reliable D call. Germline V CDR1 and CDR2: NSQYPW, LRSPGD (reference sequence). There are 15 residues in the CDR3. V was clipped by 1 base and J by 0 bases, with 7 bases between them. The CDR3 DNA, read in part, is TGCACCTGCAGTGCAGTAGGGTTTAACTATGCT. Protein product: CTCSAVGFNYA. The whole CDR3 sequence is CTCSAVGFNYAEQFF.

On this clone: TCRdb's protein does not match the DNA translation at residue 12; the protein provided is translated from the DNA. The genes and germline here are from mouse. CDR3 sequence: CASSVGVLSGNTLYF. The part of the CDR3 DNA that was read is TGTGCCAGCAGTGTGGGGGTCCTCTCTGGAAATACG. V is TRBV13-3 and J is TRBJ1-3; a possible D gene is TRBD1 (5 bases). The CDR3 end lies 3 residues beyond the end of the read and is filled in from the germline J gene. V was cut by 3 bases and J by 1 base, with 11 bases left in between. The length of the CDR3 is 15 residues. Germline CDR1 is NNHDY and CDR2 is SYVADS.

Regarding this clone: Mouse germline and gene names are used. Coverage ceases 4 residues before the CDR3 finishes, and the germline J gene fills in the end. V usage is TRBV1 and J usage is TRBJ1-1, with D possibly being TRBD1 (5 bases). Germline V gene lookup returns CDR1 NSQYPW and CDR2 LRSPGD (reference sequence). V was cut by 0 bases and J by 0 bases, with 11 bases left in between. The CDR3 is 16 amino acids. The CDR3: CTCSADITGANTEVFF. The DNA read from the CDR3 is TGCACCTGCAGTGCAGATATAACAGGCGCAAACACA.